Below, one TCR beta chain is given with its context. Time point defined: pretreatment peripheral blood. This sample was taken from a study of PD-L1 blockade in urothelial cancer. Turning to the study itself: Administration of atezolizumab to patients began at some point between 2013 and 2015, at 1,200 mg intravenously every 3 weeks. There were a median of approximately 140,000 T cells in blood samples.

Using immunoSEQ multiplex PCR, the repertoire was profiled, and TCRdb retains in-frame clones only, with some absent. The top ten clones hold 2% to 2.5% of a sample with 87,000 or so clones, around 84% of them seen once. V dropped 5 bases and J dropped 7; count of bases not matched to a gene: 10. Germline V CDR1 and CDR2: MDHEN, SYDVKM. The CDR3 extends over 15 amino acids. This chain links TRBV28 with TRBJ2-1; the match to TRBD2 covers 8 bases. The sequencing used PBMCs, collected around atezolizumab (anti-PD-L1) treatment. The origin of this receptor is a man aged 60-69 years with urothelial cancer. Here the CDR3 reads CASSALLAAWNEQFF. As DNA, the CDR3 is TGTGCCAGCAGTGCCCTACTAGCGGCCTGGAATGAGCAGTTCTTC.